The rows below give T cell receptor beta chains drawn from one sample of a study of CD8 T cells in ankylosing spondylitis. TCRdb re-derived calls from the 5' RACE reads in MiXCR, one entry per CDR3 protein. The table records under 250,000 distinct CDR3 sequences, 8% to 10% of them present only once. Material for sequencing was blood, either unsorted or a sorted T cell fraction (not recorded which). Every receptor here comes from a female donor with ankylosing spondylitis or in good health (not recorded which). Both conserved end residues are part of each CDR3. The D gene is left open where the match is weak. Part of the rows lack a size; the others show once, few, many or a class for expanded clones.

V gene: TRBV20-1
CDR3 length: 13
J gene: TRBJ2-5
clone size: many
D gene: -
CDR3 DNA: TGCAGTGCTAATGGACGGGACCAAGAGACCCAGTACTTC
CDR3 protein: CSANGRDQETQYF

V gene: TRBV28
CDR3 length: 16
J gene: TRBJ1-2
clone size: many
D gene: TRBD1
CDR3 DNA: TGTGCCAGCAGTACCGCCAAGACAGGGAGTGGCTATGGCTACACCTTC
CDR3 protein: CASSTAKTGSGYGYTF

V gene: TRBV6-1
CDR3 length: 16
J gene: TRBJ2-3
clone size: many
D gene: -
CDR3 DNA: TGTGCCAGCAGTAGGACCTTCCTGGCGAGCACAGATACGCAGTATTTT
CDR3 protein: CASSRTFLASTDTQYF

V gene: TRBV3-1
CDR3 length: 12
J gene: TRBJ2-5
clone size: many
D gene: -
CDR3 DNA: TGTGCCAGCAGCCAAGATCCGAAGACCCAGTACTTC
CDR3 protein: CASSQDPKTQYF

V gene: TRBV29-1
CDR3 length: 13
J gene: TRBJ2-7
clone size: many
D gene: -
CDR3 DNA: TGCAGCGCATATAACACAGAGACCTACGAGCAGTACTTC
CDR3 protein: CSAYNTETYEQYF

V gene: TRBV7-3
CDR3 length: 18
J gene: TRBJ1-1
clone size: -
D gene: -
CDR3 DNA: TGTGCCAGCAGCTCAAAGTTAGGAGGAGTTTGGGCGAACACTGAAGCTTTCTTT
CDR3 protein: CASSSKLGGVWANTEAFF

V gene: TRBV29-1
CDR3 length: 12
J gene: TRBJ1-2
clone size: many
D gene: TRBD1
CDR3 DNA: TGCAGCGGCGGGACAGCTAACTATGGCTACACCTTC
CDR3 protein: CSGGTANYGYTF

V gene: TRBV20-1
CDR3 length: 18
J gene: TRBJ2-4
clone size: many
D gene: TRBD2
CDR3 DNA: TGCAGTGCATGGACTAGCGGGAGAGAGAAGACGGCCAAAAACATTCAGTACTTC
CDR3 protein: CSAWTSGREKTAKNIQYF

V gene: TRBV5-1
CDR3 length: 16
J gene: TRBJ2-1
clone size: once
D gene: TRBD1
CDR3 DNA: TGCGCCAGCAGCGTAATTCCGGGACAGGTAACCAATGAGCAGTTCTTC
CDR3 protein: CASSVIPGQVTNEQFF

V gene: TRBV5-1
CDR3 length: 12
J gene: TRBJ1-1
clone size: many
D gene: -
CDR3 DNA: TGCGCCAGCAGCTTGTTCGGCACTGAAGCTTTCTTT
CDR3 protein: CASSLFGTEAFF

V gene: TRBV19
CDR3 length: 16
J gene: TRBJ1-5
clone size: many
D gene: -
CDR3 DNA: TGTGCCAGTAGTATAGAGCGCCGGAAAATCAATCAGCCCCAGCATTTT
CDR3 protein: CASSIERRKINQPQHF

V gene: TRBV29-1
CDR3 length: 15
J gene: TRBJ2-5
clone size: many
D gene: -
CDR3 DNA: TGCAGCGTTGACGTTTTGCGGGAAACACAAGAGACCCAGTACTTC
CDR3 protein: CSVDVLRETQETQYF

V gene: TRBV4-1
CDR3 length: 15
J gene: TRBJ2-7
clone size: many
D gene: TRBD2
CDR3 DNA: TGCGCCAGCAGCCAAGATCCAGCGGGGTCCTACGAGCAGTACTTC
CDR3 protein: CASSQDPAGSYEQYF

V gene: TRBV12-3/TRBV12-4
CDR3 length: 14
J gene: TRBJ1-5
clone size: many
D gene: -
CDR3 DNA: TGTGCCAGCTGGGGCGGACAGCCCAATCAGCCCCAGCATTTT
CDR3 protein: CASWGGQPNQPQHF

V gene: TRBV11-3
CDR3 length: 14
J gene: TRBJ2-3
clone size: few
D gene: -
CDR3 DNA: TGTGCCAGCAGCGATCGGACAGGCACAGATACGCAGTATTTT
CDR3 protein: CASSDRTGTDTQYF

V gene: TRBV24-1
CDR3 length: 16
J gene: TRBJ2-1
clone size: many
D gene: TRBD2
CDR3 DNA: TGTGCCACCAGTGATTCCAGCGGGAGCTCCTACAATGAGCAGTTCTTC
CDR3 protein: CATSDSSGSSYNEQFF

V gene: TRBV5-1
CDR3 length: 14
J gene: TRBJ2-7
clone size: many
D gene: -
CDR3 DNA: TGCGCCAGCAGCTTGGTGGGGGATAACTACGAGCAGTACTTC
CDR3 protein: CASSLVGDNYEQYF

V gene: TRBV4-3
CDR3 length: 15
J gene: TRBJ2-3
clone size: many
D gene: -
CDR3 DNA: TGCGCCAGCAGCCACCTCGGGACTTACACAGATACGCAGTATTTT
CDR3 protein: CASSHLGTYTDTQYF

V gene: TRBV27
CDR3 length: 14
J gene: TRBJ1-4
clone size: few
D gene: TRBD1
CDR3 DNA: TGTGCCAGCAGCTACCAGGGGGCGAGTGAAAAACTGTTTTTT
CDR3 protein: CASSYQGASEKLFF

V gene: TRBV29-1
CDR3 length: 13
J gene: TRBJ2-7
clone size: many
D gene: -
CDR3 DNA: TGCAGCGTCCTCCGGGTCCTAGGGGGCGAGCAGTACTTC
CDR3 protein: CSVLRVLGGEQYF

V gene: TRBV7-3
CDR3 length: 12
J gene: TRBJ2-2
clone size: -
D gene: -
CDR3 DNA: TGTGCCAGCAGCGTCCATCCCGGGGAGCTGTTTTTT
CDR3 protein: CASSVHPGELFF

V gene: TRBV30
CDR3 length: 16
J gene: TRBJ2-1
clone size: once
D gene: TRBD2
CDR3 DNA: TGTGCCTGGAGCCCCCCCGGGACTAGGAGCCACAATGAGCAGTTCTTC
CDR3 protein: CAWSPPGTRSHNEQFF

V gene: TRBV29-1
CDR3 length: 13
J gene: TRBJ1-3
clone size: many
D gene: -
CDR3 DNA: TGCAGCGTGGGGGACGGGTCTGGAAACACCATATATTTT
CDR3 protein: CSVGDGSGNTIYF

V gene: TRBV28
CDR3 length: 15
J gene: TRBJ2-2
clone size: few
D gene: -
CDR3 DNA: TGTGCCAGCAGTTCCCCCTCGGACCCGAACGGGGAGCTGTTTTTT
CDR3 protein: CASSSPSDPNGELFF

V gene: TRBV4-2
CDR3 length: 20
J gene: TRBJ2-1
clone size: few
D gene: TRBD2
CDR3 DNA: TGTGCCAGCAGCCAAGCCAGAGGACTAGCGGGGAGTTGGGGACACAATGAGCAGTTCTTC
CDR3 protein: CASSQARGLAGSWGHNEQFF

V gene: TRBV15
CDR3 length: 13
J gene: TRBJ1-1
clone size: many
D gene: -
CDR3 DNA: TGTGCCACCACGGGGGGCCCCAACACTGAAGCTTTCTTT
CDR3 protein: CATTGGPNTEAFF

V gene: TRBV11-2
CDR3 length: 20
J gene: TRBJ2-1
clone size: few
D gene: -
CDR3 DNA: TGTGCCAGCAGCTTAGATGCGGTGGTGTCTTGGCGGGAAATCCACAATGAGCAGTTCTTC
CDR3 protein: CASSLDAVVSWREIHNEQFF

V gene: TRBV10-3
CDR3 length: 17
J gene: TRBJ2-1
clone size: many
D gene: -
CDR3 DNA: TGTGCCACCATTCCCTTCGGGGCCCTTAGCTCCTACAATGAGCAGTTCTTC
CDR3 protein: CATIPFGALSSYNEQFF

V gene: TRBV12-3/TRBV12-4
CDR3 length: 13
J gene: TRBJ1-2
clone size: many
D gene: -
CDR3 DNA: TGTGCCAGCAGCCTACAGGGATCGCAGAGCTACACCTTC
CDR3 protein: CASSLQGSQSYTF

V gene: TRBV10-3
CDR3 length: 13
J gene: TRBJ2-5
clone size: many
D gene: -
CDR3 DNA: TGTGCCATCAGTGTGGGAGACCGGGAGACCCAGTACTTC
CDR3 protein: CAISVGDRETQYF

V gene: TRBV29-1
CDR3 length: 15
J gene: TRBJ2-1
clone size: many
D gene: -
CDR3 DNA: TGCAGCGTTGAGAGGGGGCTAGCGGGTTACAATGAGCAGTTCTTC
CDR3 protein: CSVERGLAGYNEQFF

V gene: TRBV20-1
CDR3 length: 14
J gene: TRBJ2-1
clone size: many
D gene: TRBD2
CDR3 DNA: TGCTCATACCTCACTAGCGGAAAGTACAATGAGCAGTTCTTC
CDR3 protein: CSYLTSGKYNEQFF

V gene: TRBV7-9
CDR3 length: 13
J gene: TRBJ2-7
clone size: -
D gene: -
CDR3 DNA: TGTGCCAGCAGCGATGACTGGGTCGACGAGCAGTACTTC
CDR3 protein: CASSDDWVDEQYF

V gene: TRBV3-1
CDR3 length: 16
J gene: TRBJ2-5
clone size: many
D gene: TRBD1
CDR3 DNA: TGTGCCAGCAGCCCGCGACAGGGGGGCCTTGAAGAGACCCAGTACTTC
CDR3 protein: CASSPRQGGLEETQYF

V gene: TRBV3-1
CDR3 length: 16
J gene: TRBJ2-5
clone size: many
D gene: -
CDR3 DNA: TGTGCCAGCAGCCAGTGGAAGTCGAAACAACGAGAGACCCAGTACTTC
CDR3 protein: CASSQWKSKQRETQYF

V gene: TRBV5-1
CDR3 length: 15
J gene: TRBJ2-3
clone size: many
D gene: -
CDR3 DNA: TGCGCCAGCAGCTTCCAAACAGGATTCACAGATACGCAGTATTTT
CDR3 protein: CASSFQTGFTDTQYF

V gene: TRBV20-1
CDR3 length: 17
J gene: TRBJ2-2
clone size: -
D gene: -
CDR3 DNA: TGCAGTGCCGGACGGGGGCAGGGGGTGGGGAACACCGGGGAGCTGTTTTTT
CDR3 protein: CSAGRGQGVGNTGELFF

V gene: TRBV6-5
CDR3 length: 15
J gene: TRBJ1-2
clone size: few
D gene: -
CDR3 DNA: TGTGCCAGCAGTTACTCGGTCAGAACTAACTATGGCTACACCTTC
CDR3 protein: CASSYSVRTNYGYTF

V gene: TRBV9
CDR3 length: 15
J gene: TRBJ2-1
clone size: many
D gene: -
CDR3 DNA: TGTGCCAGCAGCGTAGGTCGGTTTTCAAACAATGAGCAGTTCTTC
CDR3 protein: CASSVGRFSNNEQFF

V gene: TRBV21-1
CDR3 length: 19
J gene: TRBJ2-2
clone size: many
D gene: -
CDR3 DNA: TGTGCCAGCAGCAAAGGGAGGACTAGCGGGAGGCCCAACACCGGGGAGCTGTTTTTT
CDR3 protein: CASSKGRTSGRPNTGELFF

V gene: TRBV7-2
CDR3 length: 15
J gene: TRBJ2-1
clone size: few
D gene: TRBD1
CDR3 DNA: TGTGCCAGCAGCTTACCAGGGGGATTCTACAATGAGCAGTTCTTC
CDR3 protein: CASSLPGGFYNEQFF

V gene: TRBV7-2
CDR3 length: 13
J gene: TRBJ2-7
clone size: -
D gene: -
CDR3 DNA: TGTGCCAGCAGCTTAGCTAGAGCCAACGAGCAGTACTTC
CDR3 protein: CASSLARANEQYF

V gene: TRBV24-1
CDR3 length: 13
J gene: TRBJ1-5
clone size: many
D gene: -
CDR3 DNA: TGTGCCACCAGTGATCATAGCAATCAGCCCCAGCATTTT
CDR3 protein: CATSDHSNQPQHF

V gene: TRBV19
CDR3 length: 14
J gene: TRBJ1-3
clone size: many
D gene: -
CDR3 DNA: TGTGCCAGTAGTCAGGGATTTGGTGGAAACACCATATATTTT
CDR3 protein: CASSQGFGGNTIYF

V gene: TRBV7-9
CDR3 length: 16
J gene: TRBJ2-2
clone size: few
D gene: TRBD2
CDR3 DNA: TGTGCCAGCAGCTACCTAGCGGGAGGAATAACCGGGGAGCTGTTTTTT
CDR3 protein: CASSYLAGGITGELFF

V gene: TRBV5-1
CDR3 length: 16
J gene: TRBJ1-6
clone size: many
D gene: -
CDR3 DNA: TGCGCCAGCAGCTTGGAAGCAGGGATCGGCAATTCACCCCTCCACTTT
CDR3 protein: CASSLEAGIGNSPLHF

V gene: TRBV6-1
CDR3 length: 13
J gene: TRBJ1-2
clone size: many
D gene: -
CDR3 DNA: TGTGCCAGCAGCGAAAACAGGGTTTATGGCTACACCTTC
CDR3 protein: CASSENRVYGYTF

V gene: TRBV20-1
CDR3 length: 12
J gene: TRBJ1-5
clone size: many
D gene: -
CDR3 DNA: TGCAGTGCGGGGAGGGGTAGGCAGCCCCAGCATTTT
CDR3 protein: CSAGRGRQPQHF

V gene: TRBV28
CDR3 length: 16
J gene: TRBJ2-1
clone size: many
D gene: -
CDR3 DNA: TGTGCCAGCAGGCCCGGGACACCCTGGGGGGCCAATGAGCAGTTCTTC
CDR3 protein: CASRPGTPWGANEQFF

V gene: TRBV7-2
CDR3 length: 11
J gene: TRBJ1-2
clone size: -
D gene: -
CDR3 DNA: TGTGCCAGCAGCTCAGTTAGTGGCTACACCTTC
CDR3 protein: CASSSVSGYTF